This is a list of T cell receptor beta chains from one sample in a study of breast tumors, draining lymph nodes, adjacent tissues. MiXCR was run by TCRdb on the multiplex PCR reads, yielding one entry per CDR3 protein. The sample has under 45,000 distinct CDR3 sequences, 35% to 40% seen once. Sequencing used breast tumor tissue. The origin of the receptors is a female donor with breast cancer. Some clones in this sample may be carry-over from other donors' samples. The CDR3 runs from the conserved cysteine through the conserved F or W. D genes are given only for firm matches. Some rows mark clone size as missing; the rest say once, few, many or name a class of expanded clone.

CDR3 length: 16
V gene: TRBV15
D gene: NA
clone size: NA
J gene: TRBJ2-1
CDR3 DNA: TGTGCCACCAGCGGTGCCCGGACTACATTCTACAATGAGCAGTTCTTC
CDR3 protein: CATSGARTTFYNEQFF

CDR3 length: 13
V gene: TRBV20-1
D gene: TRBD2
clone size: many
J gene: TRBJ2-7
CDR3 DNA: TGCAGTGCTAGCACTAGCGTAAGCGGCGAGCAGTACTTC
CDR3 protein: CSASTSVSGEQYF

CDR3 length: 15
V gene: TRBV6-1
D gene: TRBD1
clone size: many
J gene: TRBJ1-4
CDR3 DNA: TGTGCCAGCAGAGAGGGGCAGGGGGAGAATGAAAAACTGTTTTTT
CDR3 protein: CASREGQGENEKLFF

CDR3 length: 16
V gene: TRBV28
D gene: TRBD1
clone size: NA
J gene: TRBJ2-2
CDR3 DNA: TGTGCCAGCAGTTTAGTGGGCAGGGGGCAGGTTGGGGAGCTGTTTTTT
CDR3 protein: CASSLVGRGQVGELFF

CDR3 length: 16
V gene: TRBV7-6
D gene: NA
clone size: many
J gene: TRBJ1-5
CDR3 DNA: TGTGCCAGCAGCTTAGGGGGGCCCTTTGGGAATCAGCCCCAGCATTTT
CDR3 protein: CASSLGGPFGNQPQHF

CDR3 length: 11
V gene: TRBV11-3
D gene: NA
clone size: NA
J gene: TRBJ2-7
CDR3 DNA: TGTACCAGCAGCTTAGGGGGTGAGCAGTACTTC
CDR3 protein: CTSSLGGEQYF

CDR3 length: 14
V gene: TRBV7-2
D gene: TRBD2
clone size: NA
J gene: TRBJ2-2
CDR3 DNA: TGTGCCAGCAGCTCCAGCGGGAGGGCCGGGGAGCTGTTTTTT
CDR3 protein: CASSSSGRAGELFF

CDR3 length: 13
V gene: TRBV2
D gene: NA
clone size: many
J gene: TRBJ2-5
CDR3 DNA: TGTGCCAGCAGTGTTACAAGACAAGAGACCCAGTACTTC
CDR3 protein: CASSVTRQETQYF

CDR3 length: 14
V gene: TRBV12-3/TRBV12-4
D gene: TRBD1
clone size: many
J gene: TRBJ1-6
CDR3 DNA: TGTGCCAGCAGGGCCGGGACAGGGGGGTCACCCCTCCACTTT
CDR3 protein: CASRAGTGGSPLHF

CDR3 length: 15
V gene: TRBV28
D gene: NA
clone size: NA
J gene: TRBJ1-5
CDR3 DNA: TGTGCCAGCAGTTTACCGGGGGCAAGCAATCAGCCCCAGCATTTT
CDR3 protein: CASSLPGASNQPQHF

CDR3 length: 14
V gene: TRBV7-6
D gene: NA
clone size: many
J gene: TRBJ1-5
CDR3 DNA: TGTGCCAGCAGCTTACGCCTGGATGGTCAGCCCCAGCATTTT
CDR3 protein: CASSLRLDGQPQHF

CDR3 length: 15
V gene: TRBV30
D gene: NA
clone size: many
J gene: TRBJ2-5
CDR3 DNA: TGTGCCTGGAATTCCATTCAGGGATTCCAAGAGACCCAGTACTTC
CDR3 protein: CAWNSIQGFQETQYF

CDR3 length: 12
V gene: TRBV20-1
D gene: NA
clone size: many
J gene: TRBJ2-1
CDR3 DNA: TGCAGTGCCCTGAACGAAGGGAGGAAGCAGTTCTTC
CDR3 protein: CSALNEGRKQFF

CDR3 length: 15
V gene: TRBV2
D gene: NA
clone size: many
J gene: TRBJ2-5
CDR3 DNA: TGTGCCAGCAGCCGAGGGGCCGCAGGGCAAGAGACCCAGTACTTC
CDR3 protein: CASSRGAAGQETQYF

CDR3 length: 16
V gene: TRBV6-4
D gene: NA
clone size: many
J gene: TRBJ2-3
CDR3 DNA: TGTGCCAGCAGTGACTCGTGCGAACTCGACACAGATACGCAGTATTTT
CDR3 protein: CASSDSCELDTDTQYF

CDR3 length: 15
V gene: TRBV6-1
D gene: TRBD2
clone size: many
J gene: TRBJ2-2
CDR3 DNA: TGTGCCAGCAGTGAAAGCGGAGCGGGAGGCGGGGAGCTGTTTTTT
CDR3 protein: CASSESGAGGGELFF

CDR3 length: 15
V gene: TRBV7-9
D gene: TRBD2
clone size: NA
J gene: TRBJ2-5
CDR3 DNA: TGTGCCAGCAGCTCAGAAACTAGCGGGAGGGCCCCCCCGTACTTC
CDR3 protein: CASSSETSGRAPPYF

CDR3 length: 14
V gene: TRBV7-2
D gene: TRBD1
clone size: many
J gene: TRBJ2-7
CDR3 DNA: TGTGCCAGCAGCTACCGGGACAGGGGCTACGAGCAGTACTTC
CDR3 protein: CASSYRDRGYEQYF

CDR3 length: 15
V gene: TRBV30
D gene: NA
clone size: few
J gene: TRBJ2-7
CDR3 DNA: TGTGCCTGGAGTTCTTTGGGCGGGGGCATCGACGAGCAGTACTTC
CDR3 protein: CAWSSLGGGIDEQYF

CDR3 length: 11
V gene: TRBV6-2/TRBV6-3
D gene: NA
clone size: many
J gene: TRBJ2-7
CDR3 DNA: TGTGCCAGCAGCCCGGCTCACGAGCAGTACTTC
CDR3 protein: CASSPAHEQYF

CDR3 length: 15
V gene: TRBV4-1
D gene: TRBD2
clone size: NA
J gene: TRBJ2-5
CDR3 DNA: TGCGCCAGCACCAAGTCGCGGGAGAGCTGGGAGGCCCAGTACTTC
CDR3 protein: CASTKSRESWEAQYF

CDR3 length: 14
V gene: TRBV12-3/TRBV12-4
D gene: TRBD2
clone size: once
J gene: TRBJ2-7
CDR3 DNA: TGTGCCAGCAGTTTAAGCGGGAGCTCCTACGAGCAGTACTTC
CDR3 protein: CASSLSGSSYEQYF

CDR3 length: 15
V gene: TRBV19
D gene: NA
clone size: many
J gene: TRBJ2-1
CDR3 DNA: TGTGCCAGTAGTACCCGGGACATCCGATACAATGAGCAGTTCTTC
CDR3 protein: CASSTRDIRYNEQFF

CDR3 length: 13
V gene: TRBV12-3/TRBV12-4
D gene: TRBD2
clone size: many
J gene: TRBJ2-7
CDR3 DNA: TGTGCCAGCATGGCGGGAGTCTCCTACGAGCAGTACTTC
CDR3 protein: CASMAGVSYEQYF

CDR3 length: 16
V gene: TRBV20-1
D gene: TRBD1
clone size: NA
J gene: TRBJ1-4
CDR3 DNA: TGCAGTGCCAGATCGACAGGGACCGTACGTAATGAAAAACTGTTTTTT
CDR3 protein: CSARSTGTVRNEKLFF

CDR3 length: 13
V gene: TRBV29-1
D gene: NA
clone size: medium-sized
J gene: TRBJ2-7
CDR3 DNA: TGCAGCGTTAGTAGGGGTAGCTCCTACGAGCAGTACTTC
CDR3 protein: CSVSRGSSYEQYF